A single sample is the source of the 4 T cell receptor beta chains below, sequenced in a study of shared clonotypes between healthy human individuals. Profiling relied on immunoSEQ multiplex PCR, and the TCRdb table lists in-frame clones only, not all of them. Of millions of clones listed, more than 85% are singletons. Sequences were obtained from naive CD4+ T cells from PBMCs. As to subset: CD45RA+ positively selected. All receptors derive from a man aged 18 to 30 in good health. Some clones in this sample may be carry-over from other donors' samples.

The CDR3 DNA is TGTGCCAGCAGCTTAGGGACTAGCGGGAGGCTCTACGAGCAGTACTTC. Translation: CASSLGTSGRLYEQYF. The V gene is TRBV7-9, the J gene TRBJ2-7; 14 nucleotides align to TRBD2. V dropped 1 base and J dropped 3; count of bases not matched to a gene: 2. The CDR3 extends over 16 amino acids. CDR1 SEHNR and CDR2 FQNEAQ come from the germline V gene (reference sequence).

The chain uses TRBV18 and TRBJ1-4; D is unclear. The CDR3 sequence is 13 residues long. Trimming took 1 base from V and 8 from J, leaving 8 bases between them. Germline CDR1 is KGHSH and CDR2 is LQKENI. The CDR3 sequence is CASSPLLLEKLFF. CDR3 DNA sequence: TGTGCCAGCTCACCACTGTTACTGGAAAAACTGTTTTTT.

A word on this clone: Other nucleotide sequences in the sample specify the same CDR3. The chain combines TRBV7-3 with TRBJ2-3; 9 bases agree with TRBD2. Germline V gene sequence: CDR1 SGHTA, CDR2 FQGTGA. V was clipped by 5 bases and J by 0 bases; unmatched bases: 6. This CDR3 contains 16 residues. CDR3 region: CASSPRLAESTDTQYF. The DNA of the CDR3 is TGTGCCAGCAGCCCCCGACTAGCGGAAAGCACAGATACGCAGTATTTT.

The chain combines TRBV4-3 with TRBJ2-2; 7 bases are shared with TRBD2. This CDR3 is 14 amino acids long. With 6 bases clipped from V and 1 base from J, the junction kept 2 bases outside the gene matches. From germline, CDR1 is LGHNA and CDR2 YSLEER. The CDR3 nucleotides read TGCGCCAGCAGACTAGCGCTGAACACCGGGGAGCTGTTTTTT. Translated, it gives CASRLALNTGELFF.